This T cell receptor (beta chain) was identified in a study of cytomegalovirus exposure and HLA in healthy donors. Background on the study: Of the donors genotyped, several hundred in all, less than 90% fell in the Caucasian-associated ancestry cluster.

Study-wide results and limits: The classifier, whose performance was assessed in both the original and validation cohorts, reportedly diagnosed cytomegalovirus status with high specificity and sensitivity.

Vbeta (60) and Jbeta (13) primers were used in the PCR. The data were produced by immunoSEQ multiplex PCR, yet TCRdb's version contains in-frame clones alone and is incomplete. The specimen's table records just over 200,000 clones. Donors were ostensibly healthy at sampling, although undocumented immune exposures were probable. Comments on this clone: Its antigen remains unidentified.

The germline V gene has CDR1 WSHSY and CDR2 SAAADI. V lost 2 bases to trimming and J lost 4 bases; unmatched junction nucleotides: 5. The CDR3 loop spans 15 amino acids. This TCR came from a girl aged 2 to 10 in good health and CMV-seropositive. Sequencing was done on a sample of PBMCs. This chain joins TRBV10-2 and TRBJ2-7, with 10 bases identical to TRBD2. The CDR3 protein is CASSEGLAGVYEQYF. DNA of the CDR3: TGCGCCAGCAGTGAGGGCCTAGCGGGAGTGTACGAGCAGTACTTC.